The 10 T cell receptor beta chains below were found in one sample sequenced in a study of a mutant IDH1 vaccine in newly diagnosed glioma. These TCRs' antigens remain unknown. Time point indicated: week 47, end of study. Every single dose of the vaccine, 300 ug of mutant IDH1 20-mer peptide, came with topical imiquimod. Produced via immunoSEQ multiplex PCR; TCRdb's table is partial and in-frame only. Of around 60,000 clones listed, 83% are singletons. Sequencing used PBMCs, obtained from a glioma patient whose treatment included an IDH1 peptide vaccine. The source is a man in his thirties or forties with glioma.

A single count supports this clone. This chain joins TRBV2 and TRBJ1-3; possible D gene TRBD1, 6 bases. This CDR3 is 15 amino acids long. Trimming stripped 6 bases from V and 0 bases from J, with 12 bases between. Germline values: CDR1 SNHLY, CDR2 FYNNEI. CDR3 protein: CASRRQADSGNTIYF. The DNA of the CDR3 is TGTGCCAGCAGACGACAGGCCGACTCTGGAAACACCATATATTTT.

In DNA, the CDR3 is TGTGCCAGCAGCTTCACAGGGAGTGGCTACACCTTC. This codes for CASSFTGSGYTF. This chain links TRBV7-2 with TRBJ1-2; perhaps TRBD1 as D (6 bases). The CDR3 length is 12 residues. Trimming took 3 bases from V and 7 from J, leaving 9 bases between them. The germline V gene encodes CDR1 SGHTA and CDR2 FQGNSA.

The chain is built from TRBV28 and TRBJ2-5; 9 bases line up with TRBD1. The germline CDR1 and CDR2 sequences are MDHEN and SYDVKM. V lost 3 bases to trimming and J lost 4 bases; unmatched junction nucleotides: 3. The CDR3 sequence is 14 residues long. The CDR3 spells CASSFRDRVETQYF. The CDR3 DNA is TGTGCCAGCAGTTTTAGGGACAGGGTAGAGACCCAGTACTTC.

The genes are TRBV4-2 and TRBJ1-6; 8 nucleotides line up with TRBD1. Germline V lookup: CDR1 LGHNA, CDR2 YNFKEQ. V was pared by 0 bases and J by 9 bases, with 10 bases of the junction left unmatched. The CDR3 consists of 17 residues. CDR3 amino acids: CASSQDGSQGARSPLHF. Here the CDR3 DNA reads TGTGCCAGCAGCCAAGACGGATCCCAGGGGGCTCGTTCACCCCTCCACTTT.

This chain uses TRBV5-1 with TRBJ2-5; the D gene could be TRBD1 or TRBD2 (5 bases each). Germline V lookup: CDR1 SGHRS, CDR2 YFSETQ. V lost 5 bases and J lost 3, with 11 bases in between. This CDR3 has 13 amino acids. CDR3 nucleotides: TGCGCCAGCAGTGGGACCGCCGAAGAGACCCAGTACTTC. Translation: CASSGTAEETQYF. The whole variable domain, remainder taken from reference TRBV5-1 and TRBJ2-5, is KAGVTQTPRYLIKTRGQQVTLSCSPISGHRSVSWYQQTPGQGLQFLFEYFSETQRNKGNFPGRFSGRQFSNSRSEMNVSTLELGDSALYLCASSGTAEETQYFGPGTRLLVL.

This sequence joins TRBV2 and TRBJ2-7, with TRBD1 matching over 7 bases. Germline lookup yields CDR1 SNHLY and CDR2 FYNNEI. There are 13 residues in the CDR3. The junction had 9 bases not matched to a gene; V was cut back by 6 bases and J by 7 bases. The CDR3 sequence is CASSSRDSEEQYF. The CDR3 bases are TGTGCCAGCAGCTCCCGGGACAGTGAGGAGCAGTACTTC.

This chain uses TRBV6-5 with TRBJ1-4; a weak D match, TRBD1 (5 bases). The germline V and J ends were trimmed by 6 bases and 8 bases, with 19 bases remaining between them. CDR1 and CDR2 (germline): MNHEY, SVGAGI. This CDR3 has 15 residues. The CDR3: CASSYGGGGGEKLFF. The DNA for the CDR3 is TGTGCCAGCAGCTATGGGGGGGGAGGTGGAGAAAAACTGTTTTTT.

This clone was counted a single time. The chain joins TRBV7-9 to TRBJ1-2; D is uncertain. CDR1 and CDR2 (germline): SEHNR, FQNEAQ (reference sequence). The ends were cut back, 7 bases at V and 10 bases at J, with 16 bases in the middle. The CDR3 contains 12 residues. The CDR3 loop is CASTLPGLDYTF. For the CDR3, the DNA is TGTGCCAGCACGCTCCCCGGACTGGACTACACCTTC.

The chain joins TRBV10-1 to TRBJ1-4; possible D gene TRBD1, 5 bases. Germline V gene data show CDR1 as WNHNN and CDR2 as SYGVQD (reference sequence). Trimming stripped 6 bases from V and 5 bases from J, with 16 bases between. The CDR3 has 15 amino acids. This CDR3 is CASSPGVAENEKLFF. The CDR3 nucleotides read TGCGCCAGCAGCCCGGGGGTTGCAGAAAATGAAAAACTGTTTTTT.

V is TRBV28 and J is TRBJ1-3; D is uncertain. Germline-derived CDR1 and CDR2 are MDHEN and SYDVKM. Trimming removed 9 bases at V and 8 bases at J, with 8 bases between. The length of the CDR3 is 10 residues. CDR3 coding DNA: TGTGCCAGTTTTAGGGACACCATATATTTT. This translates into CASFRDTIYF.